The 7 T cell receptor beta chains in this list originate from one sample, sequenced in a study of cytomegalovirus exposure and HLA in healthy donors. Data came from immunoSEQ multiplex PCR; TCRdb stores just in-frame clones and leaves some out. The table lists tens of thousands of clones, 85% to 95% of them singletons, with around 1.5% in the top ten. The material sequenced was PBMCs. Source of these receptors: a man younger than 35 in good health and CMV-seropositive.

The rearrangement joins TRBV7-9 to TRBJ1-1; 10 nucleotides agree with TRBD1. The germline V gene has CDR1 SEHNR and CDR2 FQNEAQ (reference sequence). The CDR3 length is 15 residues. V lost 7 bases to trimming and J lost 5 bases; unmatched junction nucleotides: 10. The CDR3 spells CASTLGAGQGTEAFF. Written as DNA, the CDR3 is TGTGCCAGCACCCTAGGAGCGGGACAGGGGACTGAAGCTTTCTTT.

The rearrangement links TRBV28 to TRBJ1-2, with 9 bases fitting TRBD1. Germline V lookup: CDR1 MDHEN, CDR2 SYDVKM. The CDR3 length is 18 residues. With 5 bases clipped from V and 4 bases from J, the junction kept 17 bases outside the gene matches. The CDR3 nucleotides read TGTGCCAGCAGTCCGACCGTCCTACAGGGGGCGCAAGCCTATGGCTACACCTTC. It translates to CASSPTVLQGAQAYGYTF.

The V gene is TRBV9, the J gene TRBJ2-2; D gene unclear. CDR3 length: 14 amino acids. V shed 4 bases and J shed 0 bases, with 7 bases lying between them. Per germline, CDR1 SGDLS and CDR2 YYNGEE. Here the CDR3 reads CASSSTANTGELFF. For the CDR3, the DNA is TGTGCCAGCAGCTCAACAGCGAACACCGGGGAGCTGTTTTTT.

The chain joins TRBV7-9 to TRBJ1-1; the match to TRBD1 covers 8 bases. V lost 8 bases and J lost 1; bases outside the gene matches: 6. This CDR3 is 14 amino acids long. The germline gives CDR1 SEHNR, CDR2 FQNEAQ (reference sequence). CDR3 nucleotides: TGTGCCAGCTACTCGACAGGGGCGAACACTGAAGCTTTCTTT. It encodes CASYSTGANTEAFF.

The chain couples TRBV29-1 to TRBJ2-1; 8 bases are shared with TRBD2. CDR3 length: 15 amino acids. The ends lost 4 bases at V and 2 bases at J; junction bases unmatched: 7. Germline CDR1 reads SQVTM; CDR2 reads ANQGSEA. For the CDR3, the DNA is TGCAGCGTTGCCTCACGGGGGGGCCCCTACAATGAGCAGTTCTTC. Translation gives CSVASRGGPYNEQFF.

The chain is built from TRBV2 and TRBJ2-5, with D unclear. Germline V gives CDR1 SNHLY, CDR2 FYNNEI. The length of the CDR3 is 11 residues. Trimming shortened V by 3 bases and J by 5 bases, and 4 bases separated the two germline ends. The CDR3: CASSDRETQYF. The CDR3 DNA reads as TGTGCCAGCAGTGACCGGGAGACCCAGTACTTC.

The chain has TRBV29-1 and TRBJ2-4; a weak D match, TRBD1 (5 bases). Looked up from germline, CDR1 is SQVTM and CDR2 is ANQGSEA. V was cut by 4 bases and J by 7 bases, with 8 bases left in between. The CDR3 contains 11 residues. This chain's CDR3 is CSVAAGNIQYF. CDR3 DNA: TGCAGCGTTGCGGCAGGGAACATTCAGTACTTC.